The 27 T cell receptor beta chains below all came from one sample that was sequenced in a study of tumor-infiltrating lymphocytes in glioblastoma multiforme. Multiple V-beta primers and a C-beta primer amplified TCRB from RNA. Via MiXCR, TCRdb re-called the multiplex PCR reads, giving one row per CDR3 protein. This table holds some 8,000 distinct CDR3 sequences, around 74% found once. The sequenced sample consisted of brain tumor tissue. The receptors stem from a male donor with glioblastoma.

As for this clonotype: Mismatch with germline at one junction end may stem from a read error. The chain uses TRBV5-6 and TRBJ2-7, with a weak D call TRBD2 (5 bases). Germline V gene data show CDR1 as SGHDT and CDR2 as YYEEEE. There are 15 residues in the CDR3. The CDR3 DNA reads TGTGCCAACAGCTTGAACCCACCGGGATGGAACGAGCAGTACTTC. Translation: CANSLNPPGWNEQYF.

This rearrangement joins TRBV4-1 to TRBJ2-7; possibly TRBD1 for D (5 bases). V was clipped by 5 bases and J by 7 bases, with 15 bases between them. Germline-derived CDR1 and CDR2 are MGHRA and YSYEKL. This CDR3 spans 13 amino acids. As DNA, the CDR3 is TGCGCCAGCAGCGCCCCAGGGAATCGGGAGCAGTACTTC. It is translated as CASSAPGNREQYF.

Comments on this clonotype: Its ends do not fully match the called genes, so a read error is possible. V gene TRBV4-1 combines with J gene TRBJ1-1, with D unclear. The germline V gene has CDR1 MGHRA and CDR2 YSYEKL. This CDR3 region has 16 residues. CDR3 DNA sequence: TGCGCCAGCGGCCAAGATCGGTACAGATTGAACACTGAAGCTTTCTTT. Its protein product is CASGQDRYRLNTEAFF.

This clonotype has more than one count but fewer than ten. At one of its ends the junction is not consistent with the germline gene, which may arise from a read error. The CDR3 region is CNARDEAGLYEQFF. CDR3 coding DNA: TGCAATGCTAGAGATGAGGCAGGACTCTATGAGCAGTTCTTC. This chain joins TRBV20-1 and TRBJ2-1; D is perhaps TRBD2 (5 bases). Germline V gives CDR1 DFQATT, CDR2 SNEGSKA (reference sequence). This CDR3 comprises 14 residues.

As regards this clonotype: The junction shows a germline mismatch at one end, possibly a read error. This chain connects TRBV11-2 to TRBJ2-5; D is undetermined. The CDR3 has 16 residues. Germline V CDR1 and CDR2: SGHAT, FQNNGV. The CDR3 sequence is CSSSLGTAAEQETQYF. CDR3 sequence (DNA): TGTTCCAGCAGCTTAGGTACGGCAGCCGAACAAGAGACCCAGTATTTC.

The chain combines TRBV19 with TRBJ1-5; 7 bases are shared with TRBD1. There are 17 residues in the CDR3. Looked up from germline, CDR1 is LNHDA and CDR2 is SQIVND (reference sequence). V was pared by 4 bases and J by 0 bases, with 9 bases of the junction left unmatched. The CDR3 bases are TGTGCCAGTAGTACCCCGACAGGGTGGGGTAGCAATCAGCCCCAGCATTTT. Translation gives CASSTPTGWGSNQPQHF.

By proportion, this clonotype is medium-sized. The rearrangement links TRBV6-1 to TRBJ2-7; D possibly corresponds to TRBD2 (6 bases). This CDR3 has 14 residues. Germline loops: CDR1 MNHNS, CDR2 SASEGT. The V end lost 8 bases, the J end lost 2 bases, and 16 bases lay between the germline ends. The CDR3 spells CASCSGGAPYEQYF. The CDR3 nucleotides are TGTGCCAGCTGCAGCGGCGGGGCCCCCTACGAGCAGTACTTC.

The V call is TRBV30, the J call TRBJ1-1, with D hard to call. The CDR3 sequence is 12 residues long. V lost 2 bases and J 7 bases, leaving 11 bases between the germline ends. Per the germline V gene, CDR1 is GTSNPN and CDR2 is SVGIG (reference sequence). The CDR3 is CAWSFSRIEAFF. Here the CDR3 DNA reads TGTGCCTGGAGTTTTTCACGTATTGAAGCTTTCTTT.

The CDR3 coding sequence is TGCGCCAGCAGCCACAGGGGGCCCTACAATGAGCAGTTCTTC. It encodes CASSHRGPYNEQFF. The gene calls are TRBV4-1 and TRBJ2-1, with 8 bases fitting TRBD1. This CDR3 has 14 amino acids. Looked up from germline, CDR1 is MGHRA and CDR2 is YSYEKL. The V segment lost 3 bases and the J segment 2 bases; nucleotides outside the gene matches: 0.

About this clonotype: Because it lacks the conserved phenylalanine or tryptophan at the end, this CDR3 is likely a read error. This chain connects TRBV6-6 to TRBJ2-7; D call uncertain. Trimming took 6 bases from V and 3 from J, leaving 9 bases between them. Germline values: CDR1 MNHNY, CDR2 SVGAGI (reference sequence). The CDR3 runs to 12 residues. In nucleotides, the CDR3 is TGTGCCAGCAGCCCCGGGCTCTACGAGCAGTACCTC. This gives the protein CASSPGLYEQYL.

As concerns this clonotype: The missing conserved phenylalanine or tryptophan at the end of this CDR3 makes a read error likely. The CDR3 loop reads CACTGCSGANVLTL. CDR3 nucleotide sequence: TGTGCTTGTACAGGGTGTTCTGGGGCCAACGTCCTGACTCTC. The rearrangement uses TRBV30 and TRBJ2-6, with a tentative D call TRBD1 (6 bases). CDR3 size: 14 residues. Germline CDR1 GTSNPN, CDR2 SVGIG (reference sequence).

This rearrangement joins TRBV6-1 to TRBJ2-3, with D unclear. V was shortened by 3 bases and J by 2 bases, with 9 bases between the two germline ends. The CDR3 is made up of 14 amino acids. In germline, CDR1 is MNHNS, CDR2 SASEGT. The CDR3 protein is CASSESIFTDTQYF. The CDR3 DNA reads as TGTGCCAGCAGTGAGAGTATATTCACAGATACGCAGTATTTT.

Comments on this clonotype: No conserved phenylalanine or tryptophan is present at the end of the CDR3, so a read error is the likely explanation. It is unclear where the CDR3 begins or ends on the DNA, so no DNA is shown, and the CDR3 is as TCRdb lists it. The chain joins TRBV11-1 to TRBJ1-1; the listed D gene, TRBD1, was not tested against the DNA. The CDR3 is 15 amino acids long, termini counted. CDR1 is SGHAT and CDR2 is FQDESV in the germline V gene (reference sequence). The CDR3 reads CASSLPGTGGTEAFL.

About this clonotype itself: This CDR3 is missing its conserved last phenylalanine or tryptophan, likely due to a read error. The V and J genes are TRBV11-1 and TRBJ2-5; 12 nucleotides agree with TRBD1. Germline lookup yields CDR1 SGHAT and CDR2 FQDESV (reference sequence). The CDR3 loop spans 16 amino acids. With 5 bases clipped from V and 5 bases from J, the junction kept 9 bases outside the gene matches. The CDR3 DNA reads TGTGCCAGCAGCATCCCGGGACAGGGGGCAGGGGAGACCCAGTACTTA. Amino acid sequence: CASSIPGQGAGETQYL.

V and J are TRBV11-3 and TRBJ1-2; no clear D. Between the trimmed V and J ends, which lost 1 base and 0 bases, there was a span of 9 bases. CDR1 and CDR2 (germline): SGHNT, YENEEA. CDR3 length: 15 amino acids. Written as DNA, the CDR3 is TGTGCCAGCAGCTTAGGACGTAGTGCTAACTATGGCTACACCTTC. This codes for CASSLGRSANYGYTF.

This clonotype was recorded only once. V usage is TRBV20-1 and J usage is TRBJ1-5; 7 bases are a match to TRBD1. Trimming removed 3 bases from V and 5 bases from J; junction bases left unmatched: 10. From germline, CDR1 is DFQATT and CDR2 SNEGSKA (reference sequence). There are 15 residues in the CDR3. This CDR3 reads CSASPGQVDYQPQHF. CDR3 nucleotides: TGCAGTGCTAGCCCCGGACAGGTGGATTATCAGCCCCAGCATTTT.

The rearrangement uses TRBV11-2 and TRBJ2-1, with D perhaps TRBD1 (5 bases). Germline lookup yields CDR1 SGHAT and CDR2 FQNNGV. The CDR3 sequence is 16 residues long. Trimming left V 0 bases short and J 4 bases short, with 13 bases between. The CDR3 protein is CASSLETARRYNEQFF. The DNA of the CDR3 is TGTGCCAGCAGCTTAGAGACAGCCCGGAGATACAATGAGCAGTTCTTC.

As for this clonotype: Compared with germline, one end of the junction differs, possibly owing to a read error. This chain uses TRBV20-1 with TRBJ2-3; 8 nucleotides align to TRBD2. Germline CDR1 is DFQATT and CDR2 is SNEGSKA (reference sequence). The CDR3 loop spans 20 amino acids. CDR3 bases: TGCAGTGCTAGTCGTCCCGGACTAACGGGAGGGCCGAGTAGCACAGATACACAGTATTTT. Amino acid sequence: CSASRPGLTGGPSSTDTQYF.

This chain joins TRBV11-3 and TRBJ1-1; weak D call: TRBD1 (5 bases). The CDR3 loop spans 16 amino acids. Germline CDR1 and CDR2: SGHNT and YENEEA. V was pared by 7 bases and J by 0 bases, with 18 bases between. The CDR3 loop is CASINKGAGLNTEAFF. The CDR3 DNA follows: TGTGCCAGCATCAACAAGGGTGCAGGGCTGAACACTGAAGCTTTCTTT.

This chain's CDR3 is CASRPSDGSNQPQHF. The CDR3 DNA sequence: TGTGCCAGCAGGCCCTCGGACGGTAGCAATCAGCCCCAGCATTTT. The chain joins TRBV6-5 to TRBJ1-5; D uncertain. Germline V gene sequence: CDR1 MNHEY, CDR2 SVGAGI. Trimming stripped 6 bases from V and 0 bases from J, with 12 bases between. This CDR3 is 15 amino acids long.

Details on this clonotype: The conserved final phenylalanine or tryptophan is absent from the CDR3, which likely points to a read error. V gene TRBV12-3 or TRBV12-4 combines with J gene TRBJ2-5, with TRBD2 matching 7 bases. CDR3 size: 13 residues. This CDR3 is CARSGTGGETQYL. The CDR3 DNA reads TGTGCTCGCAGCGGGACCGGGGGTGAGACCCAGTACCTC.

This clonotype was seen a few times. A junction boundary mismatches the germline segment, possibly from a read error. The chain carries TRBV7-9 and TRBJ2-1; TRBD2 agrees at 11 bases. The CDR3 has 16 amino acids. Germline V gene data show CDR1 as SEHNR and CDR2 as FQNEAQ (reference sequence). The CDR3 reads CASSLGLAGNLDEQFF. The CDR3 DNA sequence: TGTGCCAGCAGCTTAGGACTAGCGGGAAACCTCGATGAACAGTTCTTC.

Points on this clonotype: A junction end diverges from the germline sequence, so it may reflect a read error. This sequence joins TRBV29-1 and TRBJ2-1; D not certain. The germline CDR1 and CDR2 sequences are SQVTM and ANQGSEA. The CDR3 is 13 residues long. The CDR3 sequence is CSVWTASYNEQFF. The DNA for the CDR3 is TGCAGCGTTTGGACCGCTTCCTACAATGAGCAGTTCTTT.

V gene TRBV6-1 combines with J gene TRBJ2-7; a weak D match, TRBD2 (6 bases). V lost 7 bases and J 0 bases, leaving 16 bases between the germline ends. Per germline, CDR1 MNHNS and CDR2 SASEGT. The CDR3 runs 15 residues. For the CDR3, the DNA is TGTGCCAGCATTGCTAGCGTAAGGAGCTCCTACGAGCAGTACTTC. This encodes CASIASVRSSYEQYF.

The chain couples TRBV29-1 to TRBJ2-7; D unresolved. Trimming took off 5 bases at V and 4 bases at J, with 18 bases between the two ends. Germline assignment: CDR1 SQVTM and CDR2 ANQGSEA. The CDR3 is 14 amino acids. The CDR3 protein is CSVYLPGSAYEQYF. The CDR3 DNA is TGCAGCGTTTATCTCCCGGGCAGCGCTTACGAGCAGTACTTC.

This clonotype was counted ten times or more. CDR3 nucleotide sequence: TGCGCCAGCAGCTTTGGGACTACCCAAGAGACCCAGTACTTC. It specifies CASSFGTTQETQYF. V is TRBV5-1 and J is TRBJ2-5, with 7 nucleotides matching TRBD2. The V gene end was trimmed by 2 bases and the J gene end by 1 base; junction bases not matched to a gene: 2. The CDR3 is 14 amino acids. From germline, CDR1 is SGHRS and CDR2 YFSETQ.

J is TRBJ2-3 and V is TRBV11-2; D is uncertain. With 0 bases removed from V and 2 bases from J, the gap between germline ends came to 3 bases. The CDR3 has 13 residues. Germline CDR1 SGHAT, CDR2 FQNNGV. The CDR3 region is CASSLDITDTQYF. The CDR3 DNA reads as TGTGCCAGCAGCTTAGATATCACAGATACGCAGTATTTT.